The sample holds one count of the clone carrying this T cell receptor beta chain. Antigen: not known. The data derive from a study of cytomegalovirus exposure and HLA in healthy donors. Findings and limits, study-wide: It was reportedly the case that the classifier diagnosed cytomegalovirus status with high specificity and sensitivity.

A multiplex PCR was run with 60 Vbeta primers and 13 Jbeta primers. TCRdb keeps only in-frame clones here, not all; method: immunoSEQ multiplex PCR. The top ten clones hold more than 1.3% of a sample with 35,000 to 50,000 clones, roughly 77% of them seen once. Trimming cost V 1 base and J 3 bases; bases outside gene matches: 7. There are 16 residues in the CDR3. Germline values: CDR1 SEHNR, CDR2 FQNEAQ (reference sequence). This TCR was recovered from a man aged 30 to 45 in good health and CMV-seronegative. The rearrangement uses TRBV7-9 and TRBJ2-5, with TRBD2 identical over 8 bases. Sequencing was performed on PBMCs. CDR3 region: CASSLVFSGEEETQYF. CDR3 bases: TGTGCCAGCAGCTTAGTGTTTAGCGGGGAGGAAGAGACCCAGTACTTC.